A single TCR beta chain is shown here with its context. It lacks a known antigen. No qualities accompany the bases; no much larger clone lies one base away. The data were taken from a study of cytomegalovirus exposure and HLA in healthy donors (dated 2017 in TCRdb). Background for the entire study: An earlier analysis of 587 of the donors reported over 250 Gb of sequence data and 100 million to 120 million unique TCR beta sequences obtained from 180 million or so T cells. All discovery cohort repertoires had been generated on a single sequencing platform. The number of typed donors differed by locus: roughly 620-630 for A, B, C, DRB1 and DQB1; approximately 520 for DQA1; 606 for DPA1; and around 490 for DPB1. Of the approximately 370 genotyped donors, 75% to 85% were placed in the genetic ancestry cluster associated with self-reported Caucasian donors. To decide whether each TCR beta V gene segment behaved as functional or pseudogenic, an earlier analysis of some 600 of the donors relied on high-throughput TCR beta sequencing. An early release covering more than 500 HLA-typed donors comprised about 300 gigabases of sequencing data and 85 million or so unique TCR sequences. In a later genetic analysis, genome-wide SNP genotypes for about three fifths of the roughly 670 donors were used, and that subset was treated as a discovery cohort. The aim of the study was to test whether cataloging public T cell receptors could identify signatures of past pathogen exposure. Four to six DR-DQ haplotypes were handled as single units for association and clustering, since linkage in the cohort was strong. Donor age, sex, ethnicity and CMV serostatus were compiled together with the repertoire data. Among 300 to 450 genotyped donors of the cohort, an average of about 240,000 unique TCR beta nucleotide sequences were sequenced per donor, around 18% of them non-productive. To study patterns of TCR occurrence, a later analysis re-analyzed previously published TCR beta repertoires from around 700 donors and added high-resolution HLA genotyping. Both class I and class II loci were covered by HLA typing, at four-digit resolution. Along with the roughly 670-subject first cohort, a separate validation cohort of over a hundred different subjects was used. In the later analysis, no new phenotypic data were used to find candidate immune exposures; instead, reliance was placed on TCR beta sequences and their occurrence across donors. The study profiled the T cell repertoires of more than 500 subjects by immunosequencing and related them to cytomegalovirus serostatus. To predict cytomegalovirus infection status, the study combined high-throughput TCR immunosequencing, statistical association of individual TCRs with disease status, and machine learning. Study-level results and caveats: Assigning TCR associations to individual alleles was difficult when HLA alleles, especially DR and DQ, strongly co-occurred. The 87-base-pair reads could not distinguish some IMGT-functional V segments, including TRBV6-2 and TRBV6-3, so those segments were excluded. According to a later analysis, TCR association rates differed among HLA loci, with DRB1 alleles showing the most associated TCRs and HLA-C alleles showing the fewest. Cytomegalovirus status was reported to be diagnosed by the classifier with high specificity and sensitivity in both the original and validation cohorts. According to the authors, the approach could potentially be generalized to other disease states and immunological phenotypes. In a later genetic analysis, a missense DCLRE1C variant was associated with V-gene and J-gene trimming of TCR beta chains, and the association was replicated in an independent cohort. In a later analysis, HLA-associated TCR beta chains were found to be more clonally expanded and to have lower generation probabilities than equally common non-associated chains. Immune exposure information for the cohort was limited to CMV serostatus. Linkage disequilibrium might explain the correlated functional status among segregating V segments, but an unknown experimental factor could not be ruled out. In vitro tests confirmed that three of the cytomegalovirus-associated TCR beta chains recognize cytomegalovirus antigens. Roughly 15 rarely observed V segments, including chromosome 9 orphons, were excluded from the earlier analysis of several hundred of the donors because counts were too low. Roughly uniform sequencing depth across donors was assumed in presence/absence analyses, although this assumption may not hold. A later genetic analysis reported fewer N-insertions in productive TCRs among donors in an Asian-associated ancestry cluster than the 666-donor mean. In a later analysis, most CMV-associated TCR beta chains were found to appear HLA-restricted, with HLA associations seemingly driven largely by CMV exposure. According to a later analysis, parvovirus B19, influenza, CMV and Epstein-Barr virus appeared linked to several top co-occurrence clusters. Specific HLA alleles were associated with 15,000 to 20,000 TCR beta sequences at a false discovery rate of 0.05 in a later analysis. In an earlier analysis of 450 to 750 of the donors, most TCR beta V segments appeared in productive rearrangements about 87% or about 30% of the time, broadly matching IMGT annotations. The cohort was sequenced for TCR beta chains only, and without alpha or paired-chain data the features that could be detected were limited. In the study, around 160 TCR beta chains were listed as associated with cytomegalovirus. HLA typing was unavailable for some donors at each locus, so association tests used only the typed subset. While some public TCRs were present in many individuals, most TCR sequences turned up only very rarely across donors. A further reported finding was that TCR beta sequences accurately predicted the HLA-A and HLA-B alleles for most subjects in the first cohort. A cluster of highly shared sequence variants was judged likely to be a technical artifact of the sequencing pipeline.

The cohort comprised 670 or so healthy bone marrow donors. At the time of sampling, every cohort member was nominally healthy, though immune exposures that went unrecorded were likely present. The donor tested CMV seropositive and was one of the 289 seropositive cohort members. Every donor gave a peripheral blood sample, and the peripheral blood mononuclear cells from that sample were used for TCR beta sequencing. Genomic DNA extraction from the blood cell samples was performed with the Qiagen DNeasy Blood Extraction Kit. The library was prepared using the immunoSEQ multiplex PCR assay. For the multiplex PCR, a mixture combining 60 forward primers for TCR Vbeta segments and 13 reverse primers for TCR Jbeta segments was used. The CDR3 region of rearranged TCR beta genes was amplified from genomic DNA with a multiplex PCR assay. The amplified TCR beta libraries were sequenced on the Illumina HiSeq System as 87-base-pair reads. The authors' analysis ran thus. In a later analysis, some 80 million unique TCR beta chains were counted across the 650 to 700 repertoires, and approximately 11 million of these chains were shared by at least two donors. To remove PCR and sequencing errors, raw reads were error-corrected and collapsed into unique sequences using a nearest-neighbor algorithm that merged closely related sequences. To assign V, D and J gene segments, CDR3 sequences were aligned to IMGT reference sequences. Each retained sequence needed at least a six-nucleotide match to both a V gene segment and a J gene segment. A rearrangement was called productive if the CDR3 had no stop codons and remained in frame with V and J, and every other rearrangement was called non-productive. Following IMGT convention, CDR3 was defined as the stretch from the second conserved V-encoded cysteine up to the conserved J-encoded phenylalanine. In an earlier analysis of around 640 of the donors, sequences lacking an unambiguous match to a single V gene segment were excluded. In an earlier analysis of some 590 of the donors, a V segment was called functional when productive rearrangements were above 56.7%, and segregating when the standard deviation between donors exceeded 5%. A statistical classification framework was built to diagnose cytomegalovirus status from the catalog of TCR beta chain sequences. V and J gene assignment, in a later analysis, came from comparing TCR nucleotide sequences with IMGT/GENE-DB human TR gene sequences. In a later analysis, CDR3 sequences and most-parsimonious VDJ recombination scenarios were assigned using the TCRdist pipeline. A later analysis defined each TCR beta chain by its CDR3 amino acid sequence plus V-gene family, and excluded reads lacking a unique V-gene family. In a later analysis, 450 to 600 highly shared, low-generation-probability nucleotide sequences were removed to address suspected cross-contamination and a sequencing artifact. In a later analysis, a clonal expansion index for each public chain was calculated from normalized within-repertoire ranks of inferred template counts. A later analysis computed generation probabilities with a VDJ recombination model fitted to out-of-frame rearrangements, and checked the results against IGoR. Hypergeometric tests were used in a later analysis to score TCR-TCR, TCR-HLA and TCR-CMV co-occurrence, with a repertoire-size bias correction applied to the TCR pairs. To estimate false discovery rates, a later analysis permuted the HLA or CMV assignments 20 times. In a later analysis, co-occurring TCRs were grouped using DBSCAN, with TCRdist sequence similarity added in when clustering inside HLA-allele-positive subsets. Co-occurrence clustering excluded repertoires with fewer than 30,000 or more than 120,000 public chains, plus five with anomalous nucleotide sharing. TCRdb stores this immuneACCESS table with in-frame sequences only. Part of the clones is absent; in the studies checked, under half of the shortfall reflects unresolved V genes, and no reason is known for the rest. V, J and clone size reflect that table, while D and trimming were determined from the DNA. The sample yields about 120,000 clones; 77% were counted once. The top ten constitute roughly 5.8% of the sample.

For this chain, trimming is 3 bases at the V end and 3 bases at the J end, and the number of junction bases without a gene match is 5. From the germline V gene, CDR1 is KGHSH and CDR2 is LQKENI. The cysteine opens and the phenylalanine closes a CDR3 of 15 amino acids. Of all the DNA, just the CDR3 is kept, 45 bases in frame from base 1. This chain is built from TRBV18 and TRBJ1-5; the junction holds 7 bases that match TRBD1. Sequencing was carried out using PBMCs. The clonotype comes from a man aged 18 to 35 in good health and CMV-seropositive. The nucleotides read TGTGCCAGCTCACCCAGGGGGACAGACAATCAGCCCCAGCATTTT. Protein translation: CASSPRGTDNQPQHF. With the portions outside the CDR3 filled from the reference TRBV18 and TRBJ1-5 genes, the complete variable region becomes NAGVMQNPRHLVRRRGQEARLRCSPMKGHSHVYWYRQLPEEGLKFMVYLQKENIIDESGMPKERFSAEFPKEGPSILRIQQVVRGDSAAYFCASSPRGTDNQPQHFGDGTRLSIL.